Given below is one T cell receptor (beta chain) in context. Authors' analysis steps: Nucleated cell counts were estimated from reference gene primer amplification. Sequenced by immunoSEQ multiplex PCR; TCRdb stores in-frame clones only, minus some. V and J calls and clone size are copied from that table; D and trimming were computed from the DNA. This repertoire shows 300,000 to 450,000 clones, around 85% found once; its top ten account for roughly 3.6%. This CDR3 is 14 amino acids long. Trimming pared 4 bases from V and 3 bases from J, leaving 13 bases between. Germline V CDR1 and CDR2: SGHRS, YFSETQ. This record comes from a study of blood T cell repertoires in COVID-19. About the study: Specimens from acute and convalescent COVID-19 originated in the United States, Italy and Spain. In each case, the material was cDNA or gDNA derived from T cells, B-cell-depleted T cells, or PBMCs.

This receptor was identified in a young woman with acute or convalescent COVID-19. The sequenced sample consisted of peripheral blood. This chain connects TRBV5-1 to TRBJ1-1; D is ambiguous. The CDR3 coding sequence is TGCGCCAGCAGCAACGCCGCTAATTACACTGAAGCTTTCTTT. This translates into CASSNAANYTEAFF.